This is a list of T cell receptor beta chains from one sample in a study of blood T cell repertoires in COVID-19. Repertoires were generated with immunoSEQ multiplex PCR, while TCRdb's copy carries only in-frame clones and drops some. This table holds about 120,000 clones, 84% found once. Sequenced: PBMCs or T cells enriched from blood (not recorded which). These TCRs come from a woman under 40 who had recovered from COVID-19. CDR3s include the opening cysteine and the closing phenylalanine or tryptophan. The D gene is left open where the match is weak. Some rows have no size entry. The others give once, few or many, or a class for an expanded clone.

>-|TRBD1|TRBJ1-4|TRBV4-2
CASSQRQGASNEKLFF
TGTGCCAGCAGCCAACGACAGGGGGCGTCTAATGAAAAACTGTTTTTT
>-|TRBD2|TRBJ2-3|TRBV2
CASSDLAGGPSTDTQYF
TGTGCCAGCAGTGACCTAGCGGGAGGGCCCTCGACAGATACGCAGTATTTT
>-|TRBD2|TRBJ2-7|TRBV15
CATSRPGLPRDEQYF
TGTGCCACCAGCAGACCGGGACTACCTCGGGACGAGCAGTACTTC
>-|-|TRBJ1-1|TRBV2
CASSPDRNLNTEAFF
TGTGCCAGCAGCCCCGACAGAAATCTGAACACTGAAGCTTTCTTT
>-|-|TRBJ1-1|TRBV4-3
CASSETSLNTEAFF
TGCGCCAGCAGCGAAACTTCATTGAACACTGAAGCTTTCTTT
>-|-|TRBJ2-7|TRBV27
CASSFGGYEQYF
TGTGCCAGCAGTTTCGGTGGCTACGAGCAGTACTTC
>-|TRBD2|TRBJ2-3|TRBV19
CASSSRGRPRADTQYF
TGTGCCAGTAGTAGCCGCGGGAGGCCCAGGGCAGATACGCAGTATTTT
>many|TRBD1|TRBJ2-7|TRBV28
CASSKTGARTYEQYF
TGTGCCAGCAGTAAGACAGGGGCGAGGACCTACGAGCAGTACTTC
>-|TRBD1|TRBJ1-5|TRBV18
CASSPRQGNQPQHF
TGTGCCAGCTCACCGCGACAGGGGAATCAGCCCCAGCATTTT
>once|TRBD2|TRBJ2-2|TRBV7-8
CASSLTGTSGRGNTGELFF
TGTGCCAGCAGCTTGACCGGGACTAGCGGGAGGGGGAACACCGGGGAGCTGTTTTTT
>-|TRBD1|TRBJ1-5|TRBV28
CASSSLLTGGGQPQHF
TGTGCCAGCAGTTCCCTTTTGACAGGGGGTGGCCAGCCCCAGCATTTT
>few|TRBD1|TRBJ1-2|TRBV4-1
CASSRGTDTYGYTF
TGCGCCAGCAGCCGCGGGACAGACACCTATGGCTACACCTTC
>-|-|TRBJ2-1|TRBV5-1
CASSLLTGTNEQFF
TGCGCCAGCAGCTTGCTAACGGGAACCAATGAGCAGTTCTTC
>-|-|TRBJ1-5|TRBV7-2
CASSLGQENQPQHF
TGTGCCAGCAGCTTAGGTCAGGAAAATCAGCCCCAGCATTTT
>few|-|TRBJ1-1|TRBV5-1
CASSFPWGGGTEAFF
TGCGCCAGCAGCTTCCCCTGGGGGGGTGGCACTGAAGCTTTCTTT
>-|TRBD1|TRBJ1-1|TRBV12-3/TRBV12-4
CASSLRQGDGAFF
TGTGCCAGCAGTTTACGACAGGGGGACGGAGCTTTCTTT
>few|TRBD1|TRBJ2-2|TRBV5-5
CASDRQGADTGELFF
TGTGCCAGCGACCGACAGGGGGCCGACACCGGGGAGCTGTTTTTT
>-|-|TRBJ1-5|TRBV30
CAWSGNRVNQPQHF
TGTGCCTGGAGTGGAAACAGGGTAAATCAGCCCCAGCATTTT
>-|TRBD1|TRBJ1-2|TRBV7-2
CASSYDRGPNYGYTF
TGTGCCAGCAGCTACGACAGGGGGCCTAACTATGGCTACACCTTC
>-|-|TRBJ2-3|TRBV5-1
CASSLFQKKTDTQYF
TGCGCCAGCAGCTTGTTCCAGAAGAAAACAGATACGCAGTATTTT
>-|-|TRBJ1-1|TRBV18
CASSWTQGGTEAFF
TGTGCCAGCTCATGGACTCAGGGAGGCACTGAAGCTTTCTTT
>-|TRBD2|TRBJ2-5|TRBV29-1
CSVEAGTSATGTQYF
TGCAGCGTTGAGGCCGGGACTAGCGCAACAGGGACCCAGTACTTC
>-|-|TRBJ2-2|TRBV7-8
CARPTPGDGELFF
TGTGCCAGACCAACACCTGGAGACGGGGAGCTGTTTTTT
>few|TRBD1|TRBJ2-2|TRBV3-1/TRBV3-2
CASSQDSTGTTGELFF
TGTGCCAGCAGCCAAGATTCGACAGGGACGACCGGGGAGCTGTTTTTT
>-|TRBD1|TRBJ1-2|TRBV4-2
CASSVRDVQGKGYTF
TGTGCCAGCAGCGTACGAGACGTACAGGGGAAAGGCTACACCTTC
>once|-|TRBJ1-2|TRBV29-1
CSVAIANYGYTF
TGCAGCGTCGCAATAGCTAACTATGGCTACACCTTC
>once|-|TRBJ1-2|TRBV30
CAWTLDGLYGYTF
TGTGCCTGGACCCTCGACGGACTCTATGGCTACACCTTC
>-|-|TRBJ2-3|TRBV12-3/TRBV12-4
CASSSLSTDTQYF
TGTGCCAGCAGTTCCCTTAGCACAGATACGCAGTATTTT
>-|TRBD1|TRBJ2-2|TRBV7-7
CASSAGTANTGELFF
TGTGCCAGCAGCGCCGGGACAGCTAACACCGGGGAGCTGTTTTTT
>-|TRBD2|TRBJ2-5|TRBV7-2
CASSPTSVLQETQYF
TGTGCCAGCAGCCCCACTAGCGTCCTCCAAGAGACCCAGTACTTC
>-|TRBD1|TRBJ1-2|TRBV7-2
CASSRTGALDYGYTF
TGTGCCAGCAGCCGGACAGGGGCATTGGACTATGGCTACACCTTC
>-|-|TRBJ2-2|TRBV6-4
CASSEASTGELFF
TGTGCCAGCAGTGAAGCGTCAACCGGGGAGCTGTTTTTT
>few|TRBD2|TRBJ2-7|TRBV6-2/TRBV6-3
CASSSAGGGSYEQYF
TGTGCCAGCAGTTCGGCGGGAGGAGGGTCCTACGAGCAGTACTTC
>-|TRBD1|TRBJ1-1|TRBV4-1
CASSQAGTGGTEAFF
TGCGCCAGCAGCCAGGCCGGGACAGGGGGCACTGAAGCTTTCTTT
>-|TRBD2|TRBJ2-7|TRBV18
CASSPGLAGEQYF
TGTGCCAGCTCACCAGGACTAGCGGGTGAGCAGTACTTC
>-|-|TRBJ2-3|TRBV19
CASSPGVRGTDTQYF
TGTGCCAGTAGTCCGGGGGTCCGGGGCACAGATACGCAGTATTTT
>-|TRBD1|TRBJ2-3|TRBV27
CARRGTGGTDTQYF
TGTGCCAGGCGCGGGACAGGGGGCACAGATACGCAGTATTTT
>-|-|TRBJ2-7|TRBV6-4
CASSEVQGGEQYF
TGTGCCAGCAGTGAAGTGCAGGGGGGTGAGCAGTACTTC
>-|TRBD1|TRBJ2-1|TRBV24-1
CATDRGQANEQFF
TGTGCCACAGACAGGGGCCAAGCCAATGAGCAGTTCTTC
>-|TRBD2|TRBJ2-7|TRBV7-2
CASSPSSAGVTEQYF
TGTGCCAGCAGCCCCTCCTCTGCGGGAGTAACCGAGCAGTACTTC
>-|-|TRBJ1-2|TRBV24-1
CATSQTTDGSSNYGYTF
TGTGCCACCAGCCAAACGACAGACGGGTCATCTAACTATGGCTACACCTTC